Below, 21 T cell receptor beta chains from the same sample are listed, as sequenced in a study of CXCR3-negative and CXCR3-positive naive CD8 T cells. Preparation of TRB cDNA libraries relied on 5' RACE carrying UMI labels. TCRdb reprocessed the 5' RACE reads, keeping one entry per CDR3 protein, no DNA. The sample's table shows approximately 89,000 distinct CDR3 sequences. These receptors have no identified antigens. Study-wide results and caveats: TRB CDR3 hydrophobicity was greater in CXCR3-positive naive cells than in CXCR3-negative naive cells.

The sequencing sample was made of naive CXCR3+ CD8+ T cells from blood. Subset: CD45RO-CCR7+CD27+CD95- naive CD8+ T cells expressing CXCR3 (TNR3+). All receptors come from a human donor in good health. Some clones in this sample may be carry-over from other donors' samples.

The CDR3: CASSLMPDSSDEQFF. The J gene is TRBJ2-1, the V gene TRBV7-6; the TCRdb call, TRBD2, lacks DNA for checking. The CDR3 consists of 15 residues. Germline V gene sequence: CDR1 SGHVS, CDR2 FNYEAQ.

The V call is TRBV29-1, the J call TRBJ2-2; the TCRdb D gene call, TRBD1, has no DNA to confirm it. Germline values: CDR1 SQVTM, CDR2 ANQGSEA. This CDR3 comprises 15 residues. The CDR3 spells CSVDGGAANTGELFF.

The chain couples TRBV23-1 to TRBJ2-3; TCRdb proposes TRBD2, but this gene call is untestable without DNA. TRBV23-1 is treated as an ORF (open reading frame) with a function not yet certain. This CDR3 contains 14 residues. This chain's CDR3 is CASSLGEGPDTQYF.

The J gene is TRBJ2-1, the V gene TRBV12-3 or TRBV12-4; TCRdb gives TRBD2 as the D gene, but with no DNA this cannot be confirmed. This CDR3 region has 15 residues. CDR3: CASSLRAGSYNEQFF.

The gene calls are TRBV4-1 and TRBJ2-3. Germline CDR1 MGHRA, CDR2 YSYEKL. This CDR3 spans 11 amino acids. The CDR3 here is CASSLATAQYF.

The genes are TRBV23-1 and TRBJ2-5; TCRdb indicates TRBD2, and absent DNA this call remains unverified. TRBV23-1 is an ORF for which the function is uncertain. CDR3 size: 15 residues. CDR3 sequence reads: CASSQQGPPEETQYF.

This chain connects TRBV15 to TRBJ2-5; with no DNA, the TCRdb D assignment of TRBD2 cannot be verified. Germline assignment: CDR1 LNHNV and CDR2 YYDKDF (reference sequence). This CDR3 comprises 14 residues. The CDR3 loop is CATAREGSQETQYF.

The chain couples TRBV7-9 to TRBJ2-5. Germline assignment: CDR1 SEHNR and CDR2 FQNEAQ (reference sequence). The CDR3 has 13 residues. CDR3 residues: CASSFVGKETQYF.

The chain uses TRBV6-2 or TRBV6-3 and TRBJ2-1; the TCRdb call, TRBD2, lacks DNA for checking. The CDR3 is 14 residues long. Germline lookup yields CDR1 MNHEY and CDR2 SVGEGT. CDR3 residues: CASSYTPLADEQFF.

V is TRBV5-1 and J is TRBJ2-1; the D gene TCRdb calls, TRBD1, cannot be checked with no DNA. The CDR3 runs to 15 residues. Germline V lookup: CDR1 SGHRS, CDR2 YFSETQ. CDR3 loop: CASSFRDRGLDEQFF. The variable domain in full, with the rest retrieved from reference TRBV5-1 and TRBJ2-1, is KAGVTQTPRYLIKTRGQQVTLSCSPISGHRSVSWYQQTPGQGLQFLFEYFSETQRNKGNFPGRFSGRQFSNSRSEMNVSTLELGDSALYLCASSFRDRGLDEQFFGPGTRLTVL.

V gene TRBV9 combines with J gene TRBJ1-1. Looked up from germline, CDR1 is SGDLS and CDR2 is YYNGEE. This CDR3 is built from 13 residues. The CDR3 is CASSVGMNTEAFF.

The rearrangement uses TRBV29-1 and TRBJ1-1; checking the TCRdb D call of TRBD1 is not possible without DNA. CDR1 and CDR2 from the germline V gene are SQVTM and ANQGSEA. This CDR3 is built from 16 residues. The CDR3 region is CSGDLISGGAYTEAFF.

V is TRBV29-1 and J is TRBJ2-1; TCRdb picks TRBD1, but there is no DNA to check that call. This CDR3 is built from 13 residues. Per the germline V gene, CDR1 is SQVTM and CDR2 is ANQGSEA. CDR3 amino acids: CSVVSGVNAEQFF.

The chain recombines TRBV28 with TRBJ1-2; TCRdb selects TRBD1, and the lack of DNA leaves this call unchecked. The CDR3 spans 15 residues. Germline V lookup: CDR1 MDHEN, CDR2 SYDVKM. The CDR3 sequence: CASSLGQGGYYGYTF.

The gene calls are TRBV15 and TRBJ2-1; with no DNA, the TCRdb D assignment of TRBD2 cannot be verified. The CDR3 runs to 14 residues. In germline, CDR1 is LNHNV, CDR2 YYDKDF (reference sequence). The CDR3 spells CATSGLAVYNEQFF.

The chain carries TRBV6-2 or TRBV6-3 and TRBJ2-7; no DNA is available, so the TRBD2 call from TCRdb remains unchecked. The CDR3 has 15 amino acids. Germline loops: CDR1 MNHEY, CDR2 SVGEGT. The CDR3 here is CASSNSGRKDYEQYF.

V usage is TRBV28 and J usage is TRBJ2-2. Germline CDR1 reads MDHEN; CDR2 reads SYDVKM. The CDR3 is made up of 12 amino acids. CDR3 amino acids: CASSFGPGELFF.

The gene calls are TRBV12-3 or TRBV12-4 and TRBJ2-7; TCRdb returns TRBD1, unconfirmable since there is no DNA. The CDR3 has 17 amino acids. The CDR3 loop is CASSSGEEAGRPYEQYF.

The rearrangement links TRBV7-8 to TRBJ2-7; absent DNA, TCRdb's TRBD1 call cannot be checked. The CDR3 is 14 residues long. Germline lookup yields CDR1 SGHVS and CDR2 FQNEAQ. CDR3: CASSARQGPYEQYF.

V is TRBV6-5 and J is TRBJ1-1; TCRdb indicates TRBD1, and absent DNA this call remains unverified. The CDR3 runs 13 residues. Germline lookup yields CDR1 MNHEY and CDR2 SVGAGI. The CDR3 protein is CASSLRGYTEAFF.

The chain recombines TRBV15 with TRBJ1-1. Looked up from germline, CDR1 is LNHNV and CDR2 is YYDKDF (reference sequence). The CDR3 has 17 residues. This CDR3 is CATSRDSAGGENTEAFF.